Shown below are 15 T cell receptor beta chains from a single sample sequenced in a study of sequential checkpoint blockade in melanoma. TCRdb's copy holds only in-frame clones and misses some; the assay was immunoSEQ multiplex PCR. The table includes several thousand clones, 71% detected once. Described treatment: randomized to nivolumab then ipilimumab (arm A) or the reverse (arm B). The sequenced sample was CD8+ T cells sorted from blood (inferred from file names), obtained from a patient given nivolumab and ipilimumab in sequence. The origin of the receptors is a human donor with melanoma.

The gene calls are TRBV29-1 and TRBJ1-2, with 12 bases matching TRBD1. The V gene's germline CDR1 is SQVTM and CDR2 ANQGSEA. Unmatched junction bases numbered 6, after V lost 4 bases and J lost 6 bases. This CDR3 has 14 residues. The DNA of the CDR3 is TGCAGCGTTGGAGGGGGACAGGGGGCGGATGGCTACACCTTC. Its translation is CSVGGGQGADGYTF.

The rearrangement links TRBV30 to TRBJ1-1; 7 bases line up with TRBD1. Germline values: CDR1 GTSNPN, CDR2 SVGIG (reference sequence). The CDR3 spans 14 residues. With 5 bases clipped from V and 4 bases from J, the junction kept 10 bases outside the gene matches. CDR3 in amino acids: CAWEGGRGATEAFF. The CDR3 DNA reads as TGTGCCTGGGAAGGGGGCAGGGGGGCCACTGAAGCTTTCTTT.

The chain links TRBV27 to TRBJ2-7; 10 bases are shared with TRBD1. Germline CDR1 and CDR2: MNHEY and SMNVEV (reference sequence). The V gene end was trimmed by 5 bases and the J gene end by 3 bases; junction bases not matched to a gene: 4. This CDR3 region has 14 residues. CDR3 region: CASSTDRGGYEQYF. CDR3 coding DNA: TGTGCCAGCAGTACGGACAGGGGGGGCTACGAGCAGTACTTC.

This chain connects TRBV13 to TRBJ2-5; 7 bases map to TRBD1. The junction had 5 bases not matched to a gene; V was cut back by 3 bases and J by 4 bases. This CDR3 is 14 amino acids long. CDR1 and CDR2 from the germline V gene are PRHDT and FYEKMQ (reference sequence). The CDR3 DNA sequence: TGTGCCAGCAGCTTTGACAGGGACGGAGAGACCCAGTACTTC. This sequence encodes CASSFDRDGETQYF.

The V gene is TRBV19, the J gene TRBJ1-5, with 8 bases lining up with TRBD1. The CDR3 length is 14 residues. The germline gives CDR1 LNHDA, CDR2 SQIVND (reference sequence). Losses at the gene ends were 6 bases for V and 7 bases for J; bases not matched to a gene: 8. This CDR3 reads CASRKTGANQPQHF. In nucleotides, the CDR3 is TGTGCCAGTAGAAAGACAGGGGCGAACCAGCCCCAGCATTTT.

This chain's CDR3 is CASRSGSLSYEQYF. The CDR3 DNA follows: TGTGCCAGCAGGAGCGGGAGCCTTTCCTACGAGCAGTACTTC. The V call is TRBV27, the J call TRBJ2-7, with 8 positions matching TRBD2. The V segment lost 6 bases and the J segment 1 base; nucleotides outside the gene matches: 5. CDR3 size: 14 residues. Germline assignment: CDR1 MNHEY and CDR2 SMNVEV (reference sequence).

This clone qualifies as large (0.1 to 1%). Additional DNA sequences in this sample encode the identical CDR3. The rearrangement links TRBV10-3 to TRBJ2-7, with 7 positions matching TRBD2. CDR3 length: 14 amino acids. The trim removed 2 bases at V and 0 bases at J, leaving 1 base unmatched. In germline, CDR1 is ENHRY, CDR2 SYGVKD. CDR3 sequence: CAISERGDSYEQYF. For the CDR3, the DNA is TGTGCCATCAGTGAGCGGGGGGACTCCTACGAGCAGTACTTC.

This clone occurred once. CDR3 coding DNA: TGCGCCAGCAGCCCGACTATAACTCAAGAGACCCAGTACTTC. It codes for CASSPTITQETQYF. V is TRBV4-1 and J is TRBJ2-5; tentatively, D is TRBD2 (5 bases). CDR3 length: 14 residues. In germline, CDR1 is MGHRA, CDR2 YSYEKL. The V end lost 4 bases, the J end lost 2 bases, and 11 bases lay between the germline ends.

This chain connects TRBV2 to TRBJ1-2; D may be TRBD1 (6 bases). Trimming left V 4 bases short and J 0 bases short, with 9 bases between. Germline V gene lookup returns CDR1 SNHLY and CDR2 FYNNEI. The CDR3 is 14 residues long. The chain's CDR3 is CASSGTATNYGYTF. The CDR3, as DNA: TGTGCCAGCAGTGGGACAGCCACTAACTATGGCTACACCTTC. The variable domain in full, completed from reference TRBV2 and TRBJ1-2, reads EPEVTQTPSHQVTQMGQEVILRCVPISNHLYFYWYRQILGQKVEFLVSFYNNEISEKSEIFDDQFSVERPDGSNFTLKIRSTKLEDSAMYFCASSGTATNYGYTFGSGTRLTVV.

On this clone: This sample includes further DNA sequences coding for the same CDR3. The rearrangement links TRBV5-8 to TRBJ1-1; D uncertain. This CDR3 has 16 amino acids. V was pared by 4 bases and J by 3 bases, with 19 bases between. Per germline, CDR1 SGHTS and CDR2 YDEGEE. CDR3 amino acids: CASSPGASGVDTEAFF. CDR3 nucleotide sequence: TGTGCCAGCAGCCCTGGCGCATCGGGAGTAGACACTGAAGCTTTCTTT.

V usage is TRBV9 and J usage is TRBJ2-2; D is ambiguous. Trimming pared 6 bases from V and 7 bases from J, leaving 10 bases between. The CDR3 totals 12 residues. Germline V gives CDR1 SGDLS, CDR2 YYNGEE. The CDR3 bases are TGTGCCAGCACCTCGAGAGACGGGGAGCTGTTTTTT. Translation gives CASTSRDGELFF.

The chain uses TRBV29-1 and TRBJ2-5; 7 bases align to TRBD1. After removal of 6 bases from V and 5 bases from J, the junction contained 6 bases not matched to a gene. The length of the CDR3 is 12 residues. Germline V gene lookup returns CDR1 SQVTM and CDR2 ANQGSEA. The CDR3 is CSVLTGWETQYF. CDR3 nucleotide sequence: TGCAGCGTACTGACAGGGTGGGAGACCCAGTACTTC.

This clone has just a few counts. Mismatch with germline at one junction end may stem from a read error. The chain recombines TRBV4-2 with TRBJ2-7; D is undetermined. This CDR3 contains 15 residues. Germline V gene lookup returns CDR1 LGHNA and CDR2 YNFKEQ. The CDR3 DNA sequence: TGTGCCAGCAGCGAAGACCTAGACCCTCCCGCCGAGCAGTACTTC. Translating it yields CASSEDLDPPAEQYF.

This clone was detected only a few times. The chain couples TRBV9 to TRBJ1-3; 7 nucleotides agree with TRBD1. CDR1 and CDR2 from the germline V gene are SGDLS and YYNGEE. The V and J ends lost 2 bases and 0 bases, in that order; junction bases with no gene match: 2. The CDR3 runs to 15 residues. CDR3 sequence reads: CASSVGTASGNTIYF. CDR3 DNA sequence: TGTGCCAGCAGCGTTGGGACAGCCTCTGGAAACACCATATATTTT.

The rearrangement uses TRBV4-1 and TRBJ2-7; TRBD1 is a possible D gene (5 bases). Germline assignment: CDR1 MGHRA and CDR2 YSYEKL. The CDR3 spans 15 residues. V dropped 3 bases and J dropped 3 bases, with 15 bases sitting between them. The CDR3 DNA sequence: TGCGCCAGCAGCCAGAGTTTAGGGGCGATCTACGAGCAGTACTTC. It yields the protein CASSQSLGAIYEQYF.